This T cell receptor beta chain was documented in a study of identical twins' blood T cells. TCRdb ran MiXCR on the 5' RACE reads and lists one entry per CDR3 protein. The table records about 370,000 distinct CDR3 sequences, around 30% of them present only once. General study results and limits: Twin similarity might stem from environmental factors, not only genetics.

Regarding this clonotype: What it binds is not known.

This CDR3 contains 12 residues. Trimming cost V 6 bases and J 6 bases, with 10 bases left between them. CDR1 and CDR2 (germline): SGDLS, YYNGEE. V and J are TRBV9 and TRBJ2-1; no firm D call. Sequencing was done on a sample of PBMCs. This clonotype was sampled from a woman aged 18-49 years in good health. The CDR3, as DNA: TGTGCCAGCACTTCTCTGGGCAATGAGCAGTTCTTC. Protein product: CASTSLGNEQFF.